The rows below give T cell receptor beta chains drawn from one sample of a study of patients with pleural tuberculosis. TCRdb reanalysed the reads using MiXCR and keeps one entry per CDR3 protein. The sample consists of just under 30,000 distinct CDR3 sequences, 18% of them appearing once. The sequenced sample consisted of peripheral blood. The receptors derive from a human donor with pleural tuberculosis. Both conserved end residues are part of each CDR3. D genes are given only for firm matches. The size field is filled for only some rows; it gives once, few, many or a size class.

d_call,j_call,v_call,clone_size,cdr3_nt,cdr3_aa
.,TRBJ2-1,TRBV2,many,TGTGCCAGCACCCCGGGACCTGGACACGACAATGAGCAGTTCTTC,CASTPGPGHDNEQFF
.,TRBJ2-1,TRBV6-4,many,TGTGCCAGCAGTGACTCGAGCAGGGGCCCCCACAATGAGCAGTTCTTC,CASSDSSRGPHNEQFF
.,TRBJ2-6,TRBV29-1,many,TGCAGCGTTGCCCAGGGTCCCTCTGGGGCCAACGTCCTGACTTTC,CSVAQGPSGANVLTF
.,TRBJ2-7,TRBV6-2/TRBV6-3,many,TGTGCCAGCAGTCGTGGCGGGTCCTTCTCCTACGAGCAGTACTTC,CASSRGGSFSYEQYF
.,TRBJ2-2,TRBV24-1,many,TGTGCCACCAGATCCGCACTCGGGACCGGGGAGCTGTTTTTT,CATRSALGTGELFF
.,TRBJ2-1,TRBV20-1,many,TGCAGTGCTAGAGGGCCCAGAAGGGATGAGCAGTTCTTC,CSARGPRRDEQFF
.,TRBJ2-3,TRBV3-1,many,TGTGCCAGCAGCCAATACACAGATACGCAGTATTTT,CASSQYTDTQYF
.,TRBJ2-7,TRBV4-1,many,TGCGCCAGCAGCCAAGAAGAGGCCAGAACCTACGAGCAGTACTTC,CASSQEEARTYEQYF
.,TRBJ2-1,TRBV20-1,medium-sized,TGCAGTGCTAGAGACAACACGGATGAGCAGTTCTTC,CSARDNTDEQFF
.,TRBJ1-3,TRBV12-3/TRBV12-4,many,TGTGCCAGCAGTTTCACTGAGGGAAACACCATATATTTT,CASSFTEGNTIYF
.,TRBJ2-1,TRBV20-1,many,TGCAGTGCCCCGGACGGTGAGCAGTTCTTC,CSAPDGEQFF
TRBD1,TRBJ2-7,TRBV20-1,many,TGCAGTGCCACGGGACAGGTAGACTACGAGCAGTACTTC,CSATGQVDYEQYF
.,TRBJ2-1,TRBV5-1,many,TGCGCCAGCAGCTCGACCCCTGAGGGGAATGAGCAGTTCTTC,CASSSTPEGNEQFF
TRBD1,TRBJ2-7,TRBV25-1,many,TGTGCCAGCAGTAGCCGGACAGGGCTAGAGCAGTACTTC,CASSSRTGLEQYF
.,TRBJ2-5,TRBV20-1,many,TGCAGTGCTGTAGTAGGGGTCTTGCAAGAGACCCAGTACTTC,CSAVVGVLQETQYF
TRBD2,TRBJ2-1,TRBV6-6,many,TGTGCCAGCAGTTACGGGGGGGGAGGGAATGAGCAGTTCTTC,CASSYGGGGNEQFF
.,TRBJ2-3,TRBV12-3/TRBV12-4,many,TGTGCCAGCAGTTTAGGGGCGCCAGATACGCAGTATTTT,CASSLGAPDTQYF
.,TRBJ2-3,TRBV6-1,many,TGTGCCAGCAATCCAGGGTCCGATACGCAGTATTTT,CASNPGSDTQYF
TRBD1,TRBJ1-2,TRBV12-3/TRBV12-4,many,TGTGCCAGCAGCGGGACAGGGGAGTATGGCTACACCTTC,CASSGTGEYGYTF
TRBD2,TRBJ2-1,TRBV11-3,many,TGTGCCAGCAGTATAGCGGGAGGGTACTATAAAATCCAATACAATGAGCAGTTCTTC,CASSIAGGYYKIQYNEQFF
.,TRBJ2-3,TRBV6-2/TRBV6-3,medium-sized,TGTGCCAGCAGCCATACAACAGGACTGCTAGATACGCAGTATTTT,CASSHTTGLLDTQYF
.,TRBJ2-1,TRBV2,many,TGTGCCAGCAGTGTTGGGGGGCCGGTTAATGAGCAGTTCTTC,CASSVGGPVNEQFF
.,TRBJ1-1,TRBV28,many,TGTGCCAGCAGCCTCCAAGGGGGTGAAGCTTTCTTT,CASSLQGGEAFF
.,TRBJ1-1,TRBV6-1,medium-sized,TGTGCCAACAGCCCGGGACCGATGAACACTGAAGCTTTCTTT,CANSPGPMNTEAFF
TRBD1,TRBJ1-5,TRBV20-1,medium-sized,TGCAGTGCTGGGGACAGGGTACAGCCCCAGCATTTT,CSAGDRVQPQHF
.,TRBJ1-1,TRBV20-1,.,TGCAGTGCTGGAGGGGCCGAGACCTCGAACACTGAGGCTTTCTTT,CSAGGAETSNTEAFF
.,TRBJ1-2,TRBV20-1,many,TGCAGTGAGTTAGCACATCATAACTATGGCTACACCTTC,CSELAHHNYGYTF
.,TRBJ2-3,TRBV4-3,.,TGCGCCAGCAGCCAAGAGAGAGATTATGAGCAGTATTTT,CASSQERDYEQYF
TRBD1,TRBJ1-1,TRBV19,many,TGTGCCAGTAGTGCCGACAGGGGTGGTGGTACTGAAGCTTTCTTT,CASSADRGGGTEAFF
TRBD2,TRBJ2-3,TRBV11-2,many,TGTGCCAGCAGCTTACCCGGGAGCGGGAGGGGTACAGATACGCAGTATTTT,CASSLPGSGRGTDTQYF
TRBD2,TRBJ2-1,TRBV19,many,TGTGCCAGTAGTACGGGACTAGCGGGGGGGCGTCTCCACAATGAGCAGTTCTTC,CASSTGLAGGRLHNEQFF
.,TRBJ1-5,TRBV28,many,TGTGCCAGCAGTTTGGCGAACAGCAATCAGCCCCAGCATTTT,CASSLANSNQPQHF
TRBD1,TRBJ2-1,TRBV20-1,.,TGCAGTGCAGAGGGACAGGGGTCCTATGAGCAGTTCTTC,CSAEGQGSYEQFF